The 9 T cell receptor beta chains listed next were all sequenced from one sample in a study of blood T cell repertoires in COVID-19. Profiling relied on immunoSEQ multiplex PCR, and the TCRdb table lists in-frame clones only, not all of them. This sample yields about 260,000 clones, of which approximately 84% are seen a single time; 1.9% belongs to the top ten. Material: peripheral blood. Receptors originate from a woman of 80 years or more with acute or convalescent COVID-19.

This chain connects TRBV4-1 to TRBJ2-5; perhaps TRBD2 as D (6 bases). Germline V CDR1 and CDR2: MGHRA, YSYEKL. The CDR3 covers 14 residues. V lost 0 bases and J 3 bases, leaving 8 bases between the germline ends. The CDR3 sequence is CASSQDWGEETQYF. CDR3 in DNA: TGCGCCAGCAGCCAAGATTGGGGGGAAGAGACCCAGTACTTC.

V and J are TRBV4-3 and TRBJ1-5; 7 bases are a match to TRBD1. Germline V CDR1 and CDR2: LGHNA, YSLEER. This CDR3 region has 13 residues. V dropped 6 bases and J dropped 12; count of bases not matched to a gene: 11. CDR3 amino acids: CASSLTTGTFQHF. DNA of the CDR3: TGCGCCAGCAGTCTTACGACAGGGACCTTCCAGCATTTT.

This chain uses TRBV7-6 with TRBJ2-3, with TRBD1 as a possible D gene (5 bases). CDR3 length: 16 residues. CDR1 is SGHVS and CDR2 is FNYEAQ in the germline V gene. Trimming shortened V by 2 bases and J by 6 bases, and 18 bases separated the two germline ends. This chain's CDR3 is CASSLFGTQGLDTQYF. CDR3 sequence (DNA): TGTGCCAGCAGCTTATTCGGAACCCAGGGTTTGGATACGCAGTATTTT. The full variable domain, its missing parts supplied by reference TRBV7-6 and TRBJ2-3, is GAGVSQSPRYKVTKRGQDVALRCDPISGHVSLYWYRQALGQGPEFLTYFNYEAQQDKSGLPNDRFSAERPEGSISTLTIQRTEQRDSAMYRCASSLFGTQGLDTQYFGPGTRLTVL.

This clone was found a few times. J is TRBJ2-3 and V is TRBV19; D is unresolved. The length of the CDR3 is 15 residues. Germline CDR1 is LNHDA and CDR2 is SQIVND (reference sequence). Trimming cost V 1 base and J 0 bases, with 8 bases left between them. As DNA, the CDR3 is TGTGCCAGTAGTATAGGCCCAACTAGCACAGATACGCAGTATTTT. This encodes CASSIGPTSTDTQYF.

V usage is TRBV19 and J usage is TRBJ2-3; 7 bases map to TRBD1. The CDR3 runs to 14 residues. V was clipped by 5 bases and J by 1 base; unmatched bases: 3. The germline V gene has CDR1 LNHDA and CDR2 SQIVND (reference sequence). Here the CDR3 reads CASSLQGGTDTQYF. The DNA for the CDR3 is TGTGCCAGTAGTTTGCAGGGGGGCACAGATACGCAGTATTTT.

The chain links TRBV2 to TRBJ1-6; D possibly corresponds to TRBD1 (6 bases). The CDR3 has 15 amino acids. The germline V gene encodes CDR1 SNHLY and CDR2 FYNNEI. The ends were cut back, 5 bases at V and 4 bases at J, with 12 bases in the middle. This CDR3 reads CASSSGQSYNSPLHF. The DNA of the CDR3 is TGTGCCAGCAGTTCCGGACAGTCATATAATTCACCCCTCCACTTT.

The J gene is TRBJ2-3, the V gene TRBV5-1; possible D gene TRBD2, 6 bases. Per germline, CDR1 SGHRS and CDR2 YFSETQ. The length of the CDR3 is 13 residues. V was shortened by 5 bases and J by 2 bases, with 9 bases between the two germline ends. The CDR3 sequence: CASSAGITDTQYF. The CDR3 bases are TGCGCCAGCAGTGCGGGGATCACAGATACGCAGTATTTT. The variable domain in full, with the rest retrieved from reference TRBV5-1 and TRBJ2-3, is KAGVTQTPRYLIKTRGQQVTLSCSPISGHRSVSWYQQTPGQGLQFLFEYFSETQRNKGNFPGRFSGRQFSNSRSEMNVSTLELGDSALYLCASSAGITDTQYFGPGTRLTVL.

The CDR3 reads CASSLLPGDMNTEAFF. In DNA form, the CDR3 reads TGCGCCAGCAGCTTGTTGCCAGGGGACATGAACACTGAAGCTTTCTTT. The genes are TRBV5-1 and TRBJ1-1, with D perhaps TRBD1 (6 bases). CDR1 and CDR2 (germline): SGHRS, YFSETQ. The CDR3 covers 16 residues. The ends were cut back, 1 base at V and 0 bases at J, with 13 bases in the middle.

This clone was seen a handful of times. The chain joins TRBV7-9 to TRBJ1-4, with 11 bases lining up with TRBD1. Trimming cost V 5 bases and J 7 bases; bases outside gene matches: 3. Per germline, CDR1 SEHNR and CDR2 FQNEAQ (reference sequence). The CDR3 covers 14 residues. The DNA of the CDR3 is TGTGCCAGCAGCCGGACAGGGGGCGGTGAAAAACTGTTTTTT. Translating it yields CASSRTGGGEKLFF.